Below, 17 T cell receptor beta chains from the same sample are listed, as sequenced in a study of CD4 T cells in relation to SARS-CoV-2 and coronaviruses (dated by TCRdb to 2020 to 2022). The library was obtained by the immunoSEQ multiplex PCR assay. TCRdb mirrors the immuneACCESS table, restricted to in-frame sequences. Some clones are absent from its copies; in checked studies, under half trace to an unresolved V gene, and the reason for the others is unknown. A total of some 68,000 clones appear in this sample, 90% to 95% of them only once. Clones ranked in the top ten supply under 0.3% of the sample. CD4+ T cells from unexposed donors were collected before the COVID-19 pandemic (2011-2018). Sample: naive CD4+ T cells from PBMCs. The meaning of the sample's cell subset or site label: naive CD4+ T cells isolated by negative enrichment. These receptor sequences come from a human donor in good health.

The V call is TRBV5-1, the J call TRBJ2-1, with 10 bases that match TRBD1. The CDR3 has 16 amino acids. Per the germline V gene, CDR1 is SGHRS and CDR2 is YFSETQ. V lost 1 base and J lost 4; bases outside the gene matches: 5. CDR3 nucleotide sequence: TGCGCCAGCAGCTTGTATGGACAGGGGGTATACAATGAGCAGTTCTTC. It is translated as CASSLYGQGVYNEQFF.

V is TRBV7-2 and J is TRBJ1-4, with TRBD1 as a possible D gene (5 bases). This CDR3 spans 15 amino acids. Germline V gene data show CDR1 as SGHTA and CDR2 as FQGNSA. V lost 1 base, J lost 6 bases, and 12 bases lay in between. Here the CDR3 DNA reads TGTGCCAGCAGCTTAGGGGGCATGGGGGATGAAAAACTGTTTTTT. This sequence encodes CASSLGGMGDEKLFF.

The chain is built from TRBV6-2 or TRBV6-3 and TRBJ2-7, with 10 nucleotides matching TRBD2. V lost 0 bases, J lost 2 bases, and 4 bases stayed unmatched. CDR1 is MNHEY, CDR2 SVGEGT, per germline. The CDR3 runs 16 residues. The CDR3 region is CASSYSFSGGTYEQYF. For the CDR3, the DNA is TGTGCCAGCAGTTACTCTTTTAGCGGGGGGACCTACGAGCAGTACTTC.

The chain uses TRBV14 and TRBJ2-1, with D unclear. Trimming pared 0 bases from V and 4 bases from J, leaving 7 bases between. This CDR3 contains 14 residues. From germline, CDR1 is SGHDN and CDR2 FVKESK. DNA of the CDR3: TGTGCCAGCAGCCAAGAACAGACGTACAATGAGCAGTTCTTC. It is translated as CASSQEQTYNEQFF.

This clone was detected only once. As DNA, the CDR3 is TGTGCCAGTAGTGTACAGGGGTCCAATCAGCCCCAGCATTTT. Protein product: CASSVQGSNQPQHF. The rearrangement joins TRBV19 to TRBJ1-5; the match to TRBD1 covers 7 bases. V lost 5 bases to trimming and J lost 3 bases; unmatched junction nucleotides: 4. The CDR3 runs to 14 residues. Germline V CDR1 and CDR2: LNHDA, SQIVND (reference sequence).

This chain uses TRBV27 with TRBJ2-7, with TRBD2 identical over 9 bases. The germline CDR1 and CDR2 sequences are MNHEY and SMNVEV (reference sequence). J lost 0 bases, V lost 4 bases, and 10 bases had no gene match. CDR3 length: 17 amino acids. DNA for the CDR3: TGTGCCAGCAGTTCCTACGGACTAGCGCTTAGCTCCTACGAGCAGTACTTC. It codes for CASSSYGLALSSYEQYF.

This clone was found once. The V gene is TRBV9, the J gene TRBJ2-2, with D perhaps matching TRBD2 (6 bases). This CDR3 has 16 residues. In germline, CDR1 is SGDLS, CDR2 YYNGEE. Trimming took 4 bases from V and 2 from J, leaving 15 bases between them. CDR3 sequence: CASSPRTTLNTGELFF. DNA for the CDR3: TGTGCCAGCAGCCCCCGGACTACTCTTAACACCGGGGAGCTGTTTTTT.

The V gene is TRBV28, the J gene TRBJ1-3; a weak D match, TRBD1 (5 bases). This CDR3 has 15 amino acids. Trimming removed 7 bases at V and 5 bases at J, with 18 bases between. Germline CDR1 reads MDHEN; CDR2 reads SYDVKM. The CDR3 spells CASTPAGLTRNTIYF. CDR3 coding DNA: TGTGCCAGCACCCCAGCGGGACTTACGAGAAACACCATATATTTT.

The rearrangement joins TRBV18 to TRBJ2-2; 8 bases fit TRBD2. J was trimmed by 2 bases and V by 4 bases; bases with no gene match: 3. The germline gives CDR1 KGHSH, CDR2 LQKENI. The CDR3 has 15 amino acids. The CDR3 DNA reads as TGTGCCAGCTCACAACTAGCGGATAACACCGGGGAGCTGTTTTTT. The encoded protein is CASSQLADNTGELFF.

The V gene is TRBV5-1, the J gene TRBJ1-6, with D possibly TRBD1 on 5 matching bases. CDR1 is SGHRS and CDR2 is YFSETQ in the germline V gene. V gave up 6 bases and J gave up 8 bases, with 21 bases separating them. This CDR3 region has 16 residues. The CDR3 protein is CASNLVGGAMDSPLHF. The CDR3 coding sequence is TGCGCCAGCAATTTGGTGGGGGGTGCAATGGATTCACCCCTCCACTTT.

V is TRBV18 and J is TRBJ1-5, with TRBD1 matching over 9 bases. CDR1 and CDR2 (germline): KGHSH, LQKENI. Trimming removed 3 bases from V and 3 bases from J; junction bases left unmatched: 3. This CDR3 is built from 15 residues. The CDR3 coding sequence is TGTGCCAGCTCACCCGGACAGGGGACCAATCAGCCCCAGCATTTT. Protein: CASSPGQGTNQPQHF.

The J gene is TRBJ1-4, the V gene TRBV11-1; no clear D. Germline-derived CDR1 and CDR2 are SGHAT and FQDESV (reference sequence). The germline V and J ends were trimmed by 1 base and 7 bases, with 4 bases remaining between them. This CDR3 contains 12 residues. DNA for the CDR3: TGTGCCAGCAGCTTAGAAGGTGAAAAACTGTTTTTT. It specifies CASSLEGEKLFF.

The J gene is TRBJ2-7, the V gene TRBV28; a weak D match, TRBD1 (6 bases). Trimming took 1 base from V and 1 from J, leaving 17 bases between them. CDR3 size: 17 residues. Germline CDR1 reads MDHEN; CDR2 reads SYDVKM. CDR3: CASSLSSRHRVSYEQYF. The DNA for the CDR3 is TGTGCCAGCAGTTTATCCTCCCGACACAGGGTTTCCTACGAGCAGTACTTC. The complete variable domain, with remaining parts taken from reference TRBV28 and TRBJ2-7, reads DVKVTQSSRYLVKRTGEKVFLECVQDMDHENMFWYRQDPGLGLRLIYFSYDVKMKEKGDIPEGYSVSREKKERFSLILESASTNQTSMYLCASSLSSRHRVSYEQYFGPGTRLTVT.

This clone appeared a few times. The chain is built from TRBV10-1 and TRBJ2-7; D remains unclear. The V gene's germline CDR1 is WNHNN and CDR2 SYGVQD (reference sequence). The CDR3 length is 14 residues. The germline V and J ends were trimmed by 3 bases and 2 bases, with 11 bases remaining between them. The CDR3 coding sequence is TGCGCCAGCAGTGATAACCCGGGCCCCTACGAGCAGTACTTC. Protein product: CASSDNPGPYEQYF.

J is TRBJ2-5 and V is TRBV2; no firm D call. The germline gives CDR1 SNHLY, CDR2 FYNNEI. The CDR3 is made up of 13 amino acids. Deletions cut 4 bases from V and 0 bases from J, with 6 bases between. CDR3 in amino acids: CASSVFYQETQYF. CDR3 nucleotide sequence: TGTGCCAGCAGTGTTTTCTACCAAGAGACCCAGTACTTC. The full variable domain, with the rest looked up from reference TRBV2 and TRBJ2-5, is EPEVTQTPSHQVTQMGQEVILRCVPISNHLYFYWYRQILGQKVEFLVSFYNNEISEKSEIFDDQFSVERPDGSNFTLKIRSTKLEDSAMYFCASSVFYQETQYFGPGTRLLVL.

This chain links TRBV6-6 with TRBJ2-7, with D unclear. The CDR3 runs to 12 residues. V was clipped by 2 bases and J by 1 base, with 3 bases between them. The germline V gene has CDR1 MNHNY and CDR2 SVGAGI (reference sequence). The CDR3 loop reads CASSYRSYEQYF. Written as DNA, the CDR3 is TGTGCCAGCAGTTACAGGTCCTACGAGCAGTACTTC.

The chain links TRBV6-5 to TRBJ2-3; D unclear. Germline V gene sequence: CDR1 MNHEY, CDR2 SVGAGI. The CDR3 contains 11 residues. V lost 8 bases to trimming and J lost 2 bases, with 5 bases between them. The CDR3: CASLDTDTQYF. The CDR3 bases are TGTGCCAGCCTTGACACAGATACGCAGTATTTT.